The 31 T cell receptor beta chains below were found in one sample sequenced in a study of radiotherapy plus CTLA-4 blockade in lung cancer. Measured with immunoSEQ multiplex PCR; TCRdb has only the in-frame clones, and not every one. The sample consists of some 37,000 clones, about 80% of them appearing once. Sequences were derived from peripheral blood, sampled from a patient treated with radiotherapy plus ipilimumab. These receptors originate from a human donor with non-small cell lung cancer who had stable disease on radiotherapy plus ipilimumab.

This chain connects TRBV5-1 to TRBJ2-2, with D perhaps matching TRBD2 (6 bases). This CDR3 has 16 amino acids. Germline V lookup: CDR1 SGHRS, CDR2 YFSETQ. Trimming removed 2 bases at V and 4 bases at J, with 15 bases between. CDR3 protein: CASSLGGAPGTGELFF. The CDR3 DNA sequence: TGCGCCAGCAGCTTAGGCGGGGCCCCGGGCACCGGGGAGCTGTTTTTT.

The rearrangement links TRBV5-1 to TRBJ2-5, with TRBD2 matching 11 bases. The trim removed 3 bases at V and 4 bases at J, leaving 8 bases unmatched. The CDR3 loop spans 16 amino acids. The germline gives CDR1 SGHRS, CDR2 YFSETQ. CDR3 nucleotides: TGCGCCAGCAGCTCCGACGGGACTAGCGGAGGAGAGACCCAGTACTTC. Its translation is CASSSDGTSGGETQYF.

The chain uses TRBV27 and TRBJ1-5; D unclear. Germline CDR1 is MNHEY and CDR2 is SMNVEV (reference sequence). The CDR3 extends over 15 amino acids. Trimming cost V 2 bases and J 4 bases, with 12 bases left between them. The CDR3 nucleotides are TGTGCCAGCAGTTTAGGTTCAGCTCGGAATCAGCCCCAGCATTTT. It codes for CASSLGSARNQPQHF.

A single count supports this clone. The rearrangement links TRBV6-5 to TRBJ2-1; TRBD1 aligns across 8 bases. Germline lookup yields CDR1 MNHEY and CDR2 SVGAGI. CDR3 size: 15 residues. V lost 7 bases to trimming and J lost 2 bases; unmatched junction nucleotides: 7. The CDR3 DNA reads as TGTGCCAGCAACCCAAGACAGGGGCCCTACAATGAGCAGTTCTTC. Translating gives CASNPRQGPYNEQFF.

This clone was recorded only once. The rearrangement links TRBV6-5 to TRBJ1-2; no reliable D call. The germline V and J ends were trimmed by 5 bases and 2 bases, with 9 bases remaining between them. This CDR3 has 13 residues. In germline, CDR1 is MNHEY, CDR2 SVGAGI. CDR3 sequence: CASSLNPNYGYTF. CDR3 bases: TGTGCCAGCAGTCTGAACCCAAACTATGGCTACACCTTC.

This clone was found once. CDR3: CASNGRFSGANVLTF. CDR3 nucleotides: TGTGCCAGCAATGGGCGGTTCTCTGGGGCCAACGTCCTGACTTTC. This rearrangement joins TRBV2 to TRBJ2-6, with unresolved D. V was cut by 7 bases and J by 0 bases, with 10 bases left in between. This CDR3 has 15 residues. Germline CDR1 SNHLY, CDR2 FYNNEI.

Concerning this clone: The germline gene is not matched at one end of the junction; a read error may be the cause. The chain recombines TRBV7-3 with TRBJ2-3; 7 positions match TRBD1. The germline V gene has CDR1 SGHTA and CDR2 FQGTGA. The CDR3 contains 15 residues. CDR3 sequence (DNA): TGTGCCGGCAGCCCGACAGGGTTTAGCACAGATACGCAGTATTTT. It specifies CAGSPTGFSTDTQYF.

V gene TRBV6-5 combines with J gene TRBJ1-5, with D hard to call. This CDR3 has 13 residues. The V end lost 6 bases, the J end lost 4 bases, and 10 bases lay between the germline ends. Germline V gene data show CDR1 as MNHEY and CDR2 as SVGAGI. CDR3 sequence (DNA): TGTGCCAGCAGGTCACAAGTAAATCAGCCCCAGCATTTT. Residues: CASRSQVNQPQHF.

The chain recombines TRBV4-1 with TRBJ2-1, with 9 bases that match TRBD2. Germline CDR1 MGHRA, CDR2 YSYEKL. This CDR3 comprises 15 residues. V lost 7 bases and J lost 7; bases outside the gene matches: 11. The CDR3 reads CASTPPAGGTNEQFF. The CDR3 DNA reads TGCGCCAGCACCCCCCCGGCGGGGGGGACTAATGAGCAGTTCTTC.

The chain uses TRBV11-3 and TRBJ1-1; the D is unclear. The ends were cut back, 5 bases at V and 3 bases at J, with 10 bases in the middle. CDR3 length: 13 residues. CDR1 and CDR2 from the germline V gene are SGHNT and YENEEA. CDR3 in DNA: TGTGCCAGCAGCCGTAGTCCGGACACTGAAGCTTTCTTT. Its translation: CASSRSPDTEAFF.

This chain joins TRBV5-8 and TRBJ2-6; D may be TRBD2 (6 bases). The CDR3 sequence is 16 residues long. Trimming removed 5 bases from V and 0 bases from J, with 12 bases in between. CDR1 is SGHTS, CDR2 YDEGEE, per germline. CDR3 nucleotide sequence: TGTGCCAGCAGGGGGGGTTCAAGCTCTGGGGCCAACGTCCTGACTTTC. Amino acid sequence: CASRGGSSSGANVLTF.

V gene TRBV15 combines with J gene TRBJ1-2, with D possibly TRBD1 on 5 matching bases. The germline gives CDR1 LNHNV, CDR2 YYDKDF (reference sequence). The CDR3 is 15 residues long. With 1 base removed from V and 4 bases from J, the gap between germline ends came to 13 bases. The CDR3, as DNA: TGTGCCACCAGCAGAGGGGCTCTCGGGGGCTATGGCTACACCTTC. It translates to CATSRGALGGYGYTF.

The V gene is TRBV29-1, the J gene TRBJ2-5; TRBD1 matches at 7 bases. Germline values: CDR1 SQVTM, CDR2 ANQGSEA. The V segment lost 5 bases and the J segment 1 base; nucleotides outside the gene matches: 7. This CDR3 contains 14 residues. Here the CDR3 DNA reads TGCAGCGTTCACGGACAGGCTATCCAAGAGACCCAGTACTTC. The encoded protein is CSVHGQAIQETQYF.

The rearrangement links TRBV6-1 to TRBJ2-7; 10 bases match TRBD2. V shed 6 bases and J 5 bases; nucleotides not matched to a gene: 4. The germline V gene encodes CDR1 MNHNS and CDR2 SASEGT. There are 13 residues in the CDR3. Written as DNA, the CDR3 is TGTGCCAGCAGGGGACTAGCGCCTAACGAGCAGTACGTC. This gives the protein CASRGLAPNEQYV.

The chain carries TRBV5-8 and TRBJ2-7, with 7 bases fitting TRBD2. Trimming took 4 bases from V and 2 from J; bases not matched to a gene: 6. The CDR3 is made up of 14 amino acids. Germline V gene sequence: CDR1 SGHTS, CDR2 YDEGEE. DNA of the CDR3: TGTGCCAGCAGCCCTGCGGGGGTCCCCTACGAGCAGTACTTC. Its translation is CASSPAGVPYEQYF.

The chain employs TRBV10-2 and TRBJ2-7; D may be TRBD1 (6 bases). V was pared by 10 bases and J by 6 bases, with 22 bases between. The CDR3 has 14 residues. Germline V gene lookup returns CDR1 WSHSY and CDR2 SAAADI. This CDR3 is CAITGSQIRSEQYF. The CDR3 nucleotides are TGCGCCATCACAGGGTCTCAGATTAGGTCCGAGCAGTACTTC.

Here the CDR3 reads CASSASGTSGNNEQFF. The CDR3 DNA is TGTGCCAGCAGTGCATCCGGGACTAGCGGAAACAATGAGCAGTTCTTC. The genes are TRBV27 and TRBJ2-1, with 11 positions matching TRBD2. The CDR3 has 16 residues. V lost 5 bases and J lost 5; bases outside the gene matches: 8. Germline assignment: CDR1 MNHEY and CDR2 SMNVEV (reference sequence).

This chain links TRBV2 with TRBJ1-1; 7 bases map to TRBD1. The CDR3 spans 13 residues. V gave up 6 bases and J gave up 4 bases; unmatched junction bases: 5. Per germline, CDR1 SNHLY and CDR2 FYNNEI. CDR3 protein: CASRLTGPTEAFF. In nucleotides, the CDR3 is TGTGCCAGCAGACTGACAGGGCCCACTGAAGCTTTCTTT.

This clone was found once. The CDR3 coding sequence is TGTGCCAGCAGCGCCGGGGGCATAGAAGCTTTCTTT. Translating gives CASSAGGIEAFF. The rearrangement joins TRBV9 to TRBJ1-1, with a tentative D call TRBD1 (6 bases). V was shortened by 3 bases and J by 8 bases, with 11 bases between the two germline ends. CDR1 SGDLS and CDR2 YYNGEE come from the germline V gene. The CDR3 has 12 amino acids.

This clone appeared a single time. The chain links TRBV28 to TRBJ2-5; D gene uncertain. This CDR3 has 13 residues. The V end was cut by 6 bases, the J end by 8 bases, with 16 bases between. Germline V gives CDR1 MDHEN, CDR2 SYDVKM. The CDR3 DNA follows: TGTGCCAGCAGCTCCCAAATTAGGGAAACCCAGTACTTC. Translated, it gives CASSSQIRETQYF.

This clone came up a few times. Other DNA sequences in this specimen translate into the identical CDR3. The genes are TRBV5-4 and TRBJ2-3, with D possibly matching TRBD1 (5 bases). Germline V CDR1 and CDR2: SGHNT, YYREEE (reference sequence). This CDR3 spans 13 amino acids. Trimming removed 1 base from V and 3 bases from J, with 6 bases in between. The CDR3 nucleotides are TGTGCCAGCAGCTTGAAGGGGACAGATACGCAGTATTTT. It is translated as CASSLKGTDTQYF.

CDR3 sequence (DNA): TGTGCCAGCAGCACTGATCGGGGCGGCACTGAAGCTTTCTTT. As protein: CASSTDRGGTEAFF. The chain is built from TRBV9 and TRBJ1-1, with D possibly matching TRBD1 (5 bases). Germline V gene sequence: CDR1 SGDLS, CDR2 YYNGEE. This CDR3 comprises 14 residues. Trimming cost V 4 bases and J 4 bases, with 14 bases left between them. Full variable domain (remainder filled in from reference TRBV9 and TRBJ1-1): DSGVTQTPKHLITATGQRVTLRCSPRSGDLSVYWYQQSLDQGLQFLIQYYNGEERAKGNILERFSAQQFPDLHSELNLSSLELGDSALYFCASSTDRGGTEAFFGQGTRLTVV.

This chain links TRBV7-9 with TRBJ1-4, with 7 bases identical to TRBD1. The J segment lost 7 bases and the V segment lost 1 base, leaving 6 bases of the junction unmatched. There are 15 residues in the CDR3. CDR1 is SEHNR and CDR2 is FQNEAQ in the germline V gene (reference sequence). CDR3 nucleotides: TGTGCCAGCAGCTTAGAAGGGGGCGCCTTTGAAAAACTGTTTTTT. Translation: CASSLEGGAFEKLFF.

The chain is built from TRBV5-4 and TRBJ2-7, with TRBD1 as a possible D gene (6 bases). V dropped 5 bases and J dropped 3 bases, with 15 bases sitting between them. The CDR3 length is 14 residues. Germline CDR1 is SGHNT and CDR2 is YYREEE (reference sequence). CDR3: CASRYRAAVYEQYV. CDR3 nucleotide sequence: TGTGCCAGCAGATACAGGGCCGCTGTCTACGAGCAGTACGTC.

The chain combines TRBV5-8 with TRBJ2-7; 10 bases agree with TRBD2. The trim removed 4 bases at V and 0 bases at J, leaving 10 bases unmatched. This CDR3 has 17 residues. Germline V gene sequence: CDR1 SGHTS, CDR2 YDEGEE. CDR3 sequence: CASSGGPSGGLSYEQYF. CDR3 DNA sequence: TGTGCCAGCAGCGGGGGTCCTAGCGGGGGCCTCTCCTACGAGCAGTACTTC.

With respect to this clone: The junction and the germline gene differ at one end; a read error may be behind it. The gene calls are TRBV4-3 and TRBJ1-1; D perhaps matches TRBD1 (5 bases). The CDR3 totals 16 residues. Germline V CDR1 and CDR2: LGHNA, YSLEER. CDR3 in amino acids: CASSQGAWTKNTEAFF. Written as DNA, the CDR3 is TGCGCCAGCAGTCAAGGAGCATGGACAAAGAACACTGAAGCTTTCTTT.

CDR3 coding DNA: TGTGCCAGCAGCTTAGGGACCGACGAGCAGTACTTC. This sequence encodes CASSLGTDEQYF. The rearrangement uses TRBV11-2 and TRBJ2-7; no clear D. The V gene's germline CDR1 is SGHAT and CDR2 FQNNGV. Deletions cut 1 base from V and 5 bases from J, with 6 bases between. There are 12 residues in the CDR3.

The J gene is TRBJ2-4, the V gene TRBV25-1; 7 positions match TRBD1. Losses at the gene ends were 5 bases for V and 0 bases for J; bases not matched to a gene: 7. CDR3 length: 16 residues. Per the germline V gene, CDR1 is MGHDK and CDR2 is SYGVNS. The CDR3 loop reads CASSPPTGLAKNIQYF. CDR3 nucleotides: TGTGCCAGCAGTCCCCCGACAGGGCTAGCCAAAAACATTCAGTACTTC.

The chain uses TRBV5-1 and TRBJ1-4; D might be TRBD1 (6 bases). The V gene's germline CDR1 is SGHRS and CDR2 YFSETQ. Trimming removed 0 bases at V and 5 bases at J, with 11 bases between. The CDR3 is made up of 15 amino acids. CDR3 DNA: TGCGCCAGCAGCTTGGAAGGGGGGCCGAATGAAAAACTGTTTTTT. It yields the protein CASSLEGGPNEKLFF.

V gene TRBV6-5 combines with J gene TRBJ1-2; D is perhaps TRBD1 (5 bases). The CDR3 runs 14 residues. Germline V gives CDR1 MNHEY, CDR2 SVGAGI. Trimming stripped 5 bases from V and 4 bases from J, with 14 bases between. The CDR3 DNA reads TGTGCCAGCAGTGGACCACAGGTGATCTATGGCTACACCTTC. Protein sequence: CASSGPQVIYGYTF.

V is TRBV6-5 and J is TRBJ1-6; 9 bases are a match to TRBD1. Germline CDR1 reads MNHEY; CDR2 reads SVGAGI. CDR3 size: 13 residues. Trimming at V came to 6 bases and at J to 9 bases, leaving 3 bases not matched to a gene. Here the CDR3 reads CASRTGGGSPLHF. CDR3 sequence (DNA): TGTGCCAGCAGGACAGGGGGTGGTTCACCCCTCCACTTT.